Sequencing of this TCR beta chain was carried out in a study of blood T cell repertoires in COVID-19. This clone was observed a few times. The protocol was immunoSEQ multiplex PCR, while the TCRdb copy is restricted to in-frame clones and leaves out a portion. This sample has approximately 66,000 clones, with roughly 89% found just once. Germline lookup yields CDR1 SGHAT and CDR2 FQNNGV. The CDR3 covers 10 residues. Trimming cost V 5 bases and J 11 bases, with 9 bases left between them. The sequence was obtained from a man aged 60-69 years with acute or convalescent COVID-19. Material: peripheral blood. The V gene is TRBV11-2, the J gene TRBJ1-1; D is uncertain. The CDR3 DNA reads as TGTGCCAGCAGCCCTCTCGCGGCTTTCTTT. Translated: CASSPLAAFF.